Below are 31 T cell receptor beta chains sequenced from a single sample in a study of PD-L1 blockade in urothelial cancer. The time point denotes: pretreatment peripheral blood. TCRdb keeps only in-frame clones here, not all; method: immunoSEQ multiplex PCR. The sample yields about 95,000 clones, around nine tenths seen once. Sequenced material: PBMCs, taken around atezolizumab (anti-PD-L1) treatment. The receptor source for this set is a man aged 55 to 70 with urothelial cancer.

The chain is built from TRBV29-1 and TRBJ2-1; 10 bases map to TRBD2. The CDR3 is 14 amino acids. With 7 bases clipped from V and 2 bases from J, the junction kept 5 bases outside the gene matches. Germline values: CDR1 SQVTM, CDR2 ANQGSEA. This CDR3 reads CSAGLADAYNEQFF. In DNA form, the CDR3 reads TGCAGCGCTGGACTAGCGGACGCCTACAATGAGCAGTTCTTC.

V is TRBV9 and J is TRBJ2-1; 12 nucleotides align to TRBD2. From germline, CDR1 is SGDLS and CDR2 YYNGEE. V shed 0 bases, J shed 10 bases, and the junction held 2 bases outside the gene matches. This CDR3 is 14 amino acids long. Here the CDR3 DNA reads TGTGCCAGCAGCGTAGGGGGACTAGCGGGCGAGCAGTTCTTC. It translates to CASSVGGLAGEQFF.

This chain connects TRBV7-3 to TRBJ1-2, with TRBD1 matching 9 bases. J was trimmed by 8 bases and V by 0 bases; bases with no gene match: 10. CDR3 length equals 16 residues. Germline V gene data show CDR1 as SGHTA and CDR2 as FQGTGA. CDR3 amino acids: CASSLTFRGQGGGYTF. The DNA for the CDR3 is TGTGCCAGCAGCTTAACGTTTAGGGGACAGGGTGGAGGCTACACCTTC. The full variable domain, rest sourced from reference TRBV7-3 and TRBJ1-2, is GAGVSQTPSNKVTEKGKYVELRCDPISGHTALYWYRQSLGQGPEFLIYFQGTGAADDSGLPNDRFFAVRPEGSVSTLKIQRTERGDSAVYLCASSLTFRGQGGGYTFGSGTRLTVV.

This clone was seen once. Other DNA sequences within the sample encode an identical CDR3. The chain has TRBV6-6 and TRBJ1-2; D unresolved. Germline V CDR1 and CDR2: MNHNY, SVGAGI (reference sequence). V was clipped by 2 bases and J by 6 bases, with 4 bases between them. This CDR3 contains 11 residues. The CDR3 sequence: CASSYIDGYTF. CDR3 sequence (DNA): TGTGCCAGCAGTTACATAGATGGCTACACCTTC.

V is TRBV30 and J is TRBJ1-3, with no clear D. Germline CDR1 GTSNPN, CDR2 SVGIG (reference sequence). This CDR3 comprises 15 residues. V shed 3 bases and J shed 1 base, with 13 bases lying between them. The CDR3 coding sequence is TGTGCCTGGAGCCGGATGCGCGGGTCTGGAAACACCATATATTTT. Translated: CAWSRMRGSGNTIYF.

The gene calls are TRBV29-1 and TRBJ1-2, with 8 bases aligning to TRBD1. Trimming at V came to 7 bases and at J to 7 bases, leaving 11 bases not matched to a gene. The germline gives CDR1 SQVTM, CDR2 ANQGSEA. The CDR3 sequence is 13 residues long. In DNA, the CDR3 is TGCAGCGAATCAGGGGGCGAAGGTACTGGCTACACCTTC. Protein sequence: CSESGGEGTGYTF. The full variable domain, rest sourced from reference TRBV29-1 and TRBJ1-2, is SAVISQKPSRDICQRGTSLTIQCQVDSQVTMMFWYRQQPGQSLTLIATANQGSEATYESGFVIDKFPISRPNLTFSTLTVSNMSPEDSSIYLCSESGGEGTGYTFGSGTRLTVV.

This clone was seen more than once but under ten times. V gene TRBV30 combines with J gene TRBJ2-7, with TRBD2 identical over 12 bases. V shed 0 bases and J 7 bases; nucleotides not matched to a gene: 4. The germline CDR1 and CDR2 sequences are GTSNPN and SVGIG (reference sequence). The CDR3 is made up of 14 amino acids. The CDR3 loop reads CAWSVLAGGTEQYF. The CDR3 DNA sequence: TGTGCCTGGAGTGTACTAGCGGGAGGTACGGAGCAGTACTTC. Combining the CDR3 with reference TRBV30 and TRBJ2-7 gives the whole variable domain SQTIHQWPATLVQPVGSPLSLECTVEGTSNPNLYWYRQAAGRGLQLLFYSVGIGQISSEVPQNLSASRPQDRQFILSSKKLLLSDSGFYLCAWSVLAGGTEQYFGPGTRLTVT.

V usage is TRBV5-1 and J usage is TRBJ1-5; 7 bases match TRBD1. This CDR3 contains 14 residues. The germline gives CDR1 SGHRS, CDR2 YFSETQ. V gave up 6 bases and J gave up 2 bases; unmatched junction bases: 5. The CDR3 sequence is CASKPGGGNQPQHF. In DNA, the CDR3 is TGCGCCAGCAAACCAGGGGGAGGCAATCAGCCCCAGCATTTT.

This clone was seen only once. The chain recombines TRBV6-5 with TRBJ2-3; no clear D gene. Germline V gene sequence: CDR1 MNHEY, CDR2 SVGAGI. Trimming shortened V by 4 bases and J by 1 base, and 6 bases separated the two germline ends. This CDR3 contains 13 residues. The CDR3 region has the DNA TGTGCCAGCAGTTCCAGCGGCACAGATACGCAGTATTTT. This gives the protein CASSSSGTDTQYF.

This chain links TRBV5-1 with TRBJ2-3, with TRBD2 matching 7 bases. The V gene's germline CDR1 is SGHRS and CDR2 YFSETQ. The CDR3 covers 14 residues. The ends lost 1 base at V and 5 bases at J; junction bases unmatched: 4. CDR3 sequence reads: CASSLRREVDTQYF. CDR3 in DNA: TGCGCCAGCAGCTTGAGACGGGAGGTAGATACGCAGTATTTT.

The count of this clone is one. J is TRBJ2-1 and V is TRBV29-1; 12 bases line up with TRBD2. Trimming cost V 3 bases and J 0 bases; bases outside gene matches: 0. CDR3 size: 15 residues. Germline CDR1 is SQVTM and CDR2 is ANQGSEA. The CDR3 reads CSVETSGSSYNEQFF. The CDR3, as DNA: TGCAGCGTTGAGACTAGCGGGAGCTCCTACAATGAGCAGTTCTTC.

This clone has only one observation. The genes are TRBV9 and TRBJ2-2; TRBD1 might be the D (5 bases). The CDR3 runs to 15 residues. Germline values: CDR1 SGDLS, CDR2 YYNGEE. V was trimmed by 3 bases and J by 1 base, leaving 10 bases between them. CDR3 sequence reads: CASSGRQGNTGELFF. CDR3 nucleotides: TGTGCCAGCAGCGGTAGGCAGGGGAACACCGGGGAGCTGTTTTTT.

CDR3 in DNA: TGTGCCAGCAGCTTAGACAGGGGGCTTTATCAGCCCCAGCATTTT. It yields the protein CASSLDRGLYQPQHF. The gene calls are TRBV5-5 and TRBJ1-5; 10 nucleotides align to TRBD1. Losses at the gene ends were 2 bases for V and 5 bases for J; bases not matched to a gene: 4. This CDR3 region has 15 residues. CDR1 SGHKS and CDR2 YYEKEE come from the germline V gene (reference sequence).

DNA for the CDR3: TGTGCCATTGGACAGGGGACTGATAAGCCCCAGCATTTT. Encoded protein: CAIGQGTDKPQHF. The chain is built from TRBV10-3 and TRBJ1-5; TRBD1 matches 9 bases. Germline V gene data show CDR1 as ENHRY and CDR2 as SYGVKD. This CDR3 spans 13 amino acids. Germline trimming cut 9 bases from V and 8 bases from J; bases unmatched to any gene: 8.

The chain has TRBV4-2 and TRBJ1-2; 8 positions agree with TRBD1. The ends lost 3 bases at V and 6 bases at J; junction bases unmatched: 9. This CDR3 spans 15 amino acids. The germline gives CDR1 LGHNA, CDR2 YNFKEQ. The chain's CDR3 is CASSQPTGVVNGYTF. CDR3 sequence (DNA): TGTGCCAGCAGCCAGCCGACAGGGGTTGTAAATGGCTACACCTTC.

The chain uses TRBV19 and TRBJ2-1, with TRBD1 as a possible D gene (6 bases). The CDR3 covers 13 residues. Trimming removed 2 bases from V and 12 bases from J, with 14 bases in between. The germline CDR1 and CDR2 sequences are LNHDA and SQIVND (reference sequence). The CDR3 DNA follows: TGTGCCAGTAGTATACAAAGGTGGGGGCTGCAGTTCTTC. As protein: CASSIQRWGLQFF.

The chain links TRBV5-4 to TRBJ2-5; the D is unclear. The V and J ends lost 2 bases and 0 bases respectively, with 8 bases between them. This CDR3 is built from 14 residues. CDR1 SGHNT and CDR2 YYREEE come from the germline V gene (reference sequence). DNA of the CDR3: TGTGCCAGCAGCTTCCGACGGGACCAAGAGACCCAGTACTTC. It specifies CASSFRRDQETQYF.

This chain connects TRBV10-1 to TRBJ1-5; D perhaps matches TRBD1 (6 bases). The CDR3 sequence is 14 residues long. Deletions cut 6 bases from V and 1 base from J, with 10 bases between. Germline assignment: CDR1 WNHNN and CDR2 SYGVQD (reference sequence). The CDR3 region has the DNA TGCGCCAGCAGGGGGCAGGGGAGCAATCAGCCCCAGCATTTT. Translation gives CASRGQGSNQPQHF.

V usage is TRBV15 and J usage is TRBJ1-1; D call uncertain. This CDR3 has 12 residues. Germline CDR1 and CDR2: LNHNV and YYDKDF (reference sequence). Trimming took 0 bases from V and 8 from J, leaving 7 bases between them. The CDR3 sequence is CATSRDKSEAFF. CDR3 nucleotides: TGTGCCACCAGCAGAGATAAATCCGAAGCTTTCTTT.

The chain links TRBV6-5 to TRBJ2-7, with 8 nucleotides matching TRBD1. Trimming at V came to 4 bases and at J to 3 bases, leaving 5 bases not matched to a gene. This CDR3 spans 14 amino acids. In germline, CDR1 is MNHEY, CDR2 SVGAGI. CDR3: CASSLDREDYEQYF. The DNA for the CDR3 is TGTGCCAGCAGTTTGGACAGGGAGGACTACGAGCAGTACTTC.

The chain recombines TRBV21-1 with TRBJ1-1. TRBV21-1 is tagged as a pseudogene. The CDR3 is made up of 13 amino acids. The CDR3: CASSKCGGAEAFF. CDR3 nucleotides: TGTGCCAGCAGCAAATGTGGGGGGGCTGAAGCTTTCTTT.

This clone was seen just once. The V call is TRBV27, the J call TRBJ2-7; D possibly corresponds to TRBD1 (6 bases). This CDR3 has 14 residues. Between the trimmed V and J ends, which lost 0 bases and 5 bases, there was a span of 11 bases. Looked up from germline, CDR1 is MNHEY and CDR2 is SMNVEV (reference sequence). In DNA form, the CDR3 reads TGTGCCAGCAGTTTATCAGGCAGGGGACACGAGCAGTACTTC. Its translation is CASSLSGRGHEQYF.

This sequence joins TRBV4-3 and TRBJ2-7; D is undetermined. The CDR3 is 18 amino acids. V was cut by 2 bases and J by 2 bases, with 22 bases left in between. Germline V CDR1 and CDR2: LGHNA, YSLEER. The CDR3 DNA sequence: TGCGCCAGCAGCCAAAAAATACCTTCGGTCCCAACCACCTACGAGCAGTACTTC. Encoded protein: CASSQKIPSVPTTYEQYF.

The chain has TRBV7-9 and TRBJ2-7; 7 bases agree with TRBD1. The V gene's germline CDR1 is SEHNR and CDR2 FQNEAQ (reference sequence). This CDR3 comprises 14 residues. Losses at the gene ends were 4 bases for V and 3 bases for J; bases not matched to a gene: 6. Here the CDR3 DNA reads TGTGCCAGCAGCTCCGGGACAGCCCTCTACGAGCAGTACTTC. This translates into CASSSGTALYEQYF.

The rearrangement uses TRBV13 and TRBJ1-2; possibly TRBD1 for D (5 bases). The V gene's germline CDR1 is PRHDT and CDR2 FYEKMQ (reference sequence). The CDR3 sequence is 16 residues long. Trimming stripped 5 bases from V and 3 bases from J, with 19 bases between. This chain's CDR3 is CASSLTATDYHYGYTF. The CDR3 region has the DNA TGTGCCAGCAGCCTGACAGCCACGGACTACCACTATGGCTACACCTTC.

The V call is TRBV7-3, the J call TRBJ2-1, with D maybe TRBD2 (5 bases). CDR1 and CDR2 (germline): SGHTA, FQGTGA. CDR3 length: 11 amino acids. V was trimmed by 3 bases and J by 8 bases, leaving 5 bases between them. The CDR3 protein is CASSLGDEQFF. The CDR3 coding sequence is TGTGCCAGCAGCTTGGGAGATGAGCAGTTCTTC.

The chain's CDR3 is CASSLDERSTDTQYF. CDR3 DNA: TGTGCCAGCAGCTTAGACGAGCGGAGCACAGATACGCAGTATTTT. The genes are TRBV13 and TRBJ2-3, with D tentatively TRBD2 (5 bases). Germline loops: CDR1 PRHDT, CDR2 FYEKMQ (reference sequence). This CDR3 contains 15 residues. Trimming removed 1 base at V and 0 bases at J, with 8 bases between.

This chain connects TRBV5-1 to TRBJ2-7, with 8 bases that match TRBD2. The junction had 10 bases not matched to a gene; V was cut back by 4 bases and J by 4 bases. Germline CDR1 reads SGHRS; CDR2 reads YFSETQ. CDR3 length equals 15 residues. The CDR3 nucleotides are TGCGCCAGCAGCCCCGCGGGGGGCAGATCTTACGAGCAGTACTTC. It specifies CASSPAGGRSYEQYF.

The chain joins TRBV15 to TRBJ2-1, with 12 bases lining up with TRBD1. Per germline, CDR1 LNHNV and CDR2 YYDKDF (reference sequence). Unmatched junction bases numbered 12, after V lost 2 bases and J lost 7 bases. The CDR3 is made up of 18 amino acids. CDR3 in DNA: TGTGCCACCAGCAGATCCCCCTCCGGGACAGGGGGCCGAAATGAGCAGTTCTTC. This codes for CATSRSPSGTGGRNEQFF.

The rearrangement links TRBV19 to TRBJ2-1; 8 bases fit TRBD2. V gave up 4 bases and J gave up 5 bases; unmatched junction bases: 4. Germline CDR1 and CDR2: LNHDA and SQIVND (reference sequence). CDR3 length: 14 residues. The CDR3 DNA is TGTGCCAGTAGTAAGGTAGCGGGGCACAATGAGCAGTTCTTC. Translating it yields CASSKVAGHNEQFF.

The rearrangement joins TRBV6-5 to TRBJ2-1; 8 nucleotides match TRBD2. Germline lookup yields CDR1 MNHEY and CDR2 SVGAGI. V shed 5 bases and J 9 bases; nucleotides not matched to a gene: 3. There are 12 residues in the CDR3. CDR3 loop: CASSRAGVEQFF. CDR3 nucleotides: TGTGCCAGCAGTCGAGCGGGAGTTGAGCAGTTCTTC.